This T cell receptor (beta chain) stems from a study of cytomegalovirus exposure and HLA in healthy donors. The PCR contained 60 Vbeta and 13 Jbeta primers. Produced via immunoSEQ multiplex PCR; TCRdb's table is partial and in-frame only. The sample shows around 170,000 clones, about 72% of them seen only once. Germline CDR1 is MNHNS and CDR2 is SASEGT. With 6 bases clipped from V and 10 bases from J, the junction kept 10 bases outside the gene matches. CDR3 length: 14 amino acids. Points from the study as a whole: Researchers counted around 150 TCR beta chains as cytomegalovirus-associated.

As for this clone: Its specificity is not known.

This sequence originates from a girl aged 5-17 years in good health and CMV-seronegative. The V call is TRBV6-1, the J call TRBJ2-1, with 9 bases fitting TRBD1. The sequenced material came from PBMCs. The CDR3 nucleotides read TGTGCCAGCAGCCCCCCGACGACAGGGGGAGAGCAGTTCTTC. It specifies CASSPPTTGGEQFF.